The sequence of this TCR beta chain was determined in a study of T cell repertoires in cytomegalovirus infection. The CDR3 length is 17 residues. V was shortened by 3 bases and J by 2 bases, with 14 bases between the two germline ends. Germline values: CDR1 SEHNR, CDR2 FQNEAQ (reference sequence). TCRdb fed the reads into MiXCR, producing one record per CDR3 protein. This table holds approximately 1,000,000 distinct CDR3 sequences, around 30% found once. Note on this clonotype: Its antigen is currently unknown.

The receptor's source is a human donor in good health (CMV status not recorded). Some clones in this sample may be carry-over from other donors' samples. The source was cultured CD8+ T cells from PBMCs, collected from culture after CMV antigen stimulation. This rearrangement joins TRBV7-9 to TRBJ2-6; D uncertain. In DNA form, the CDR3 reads TGTGCCAGCAGCTTGAAGGGAAGAGCAACTGGGGCCAACGTCCTGACTTTC. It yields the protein CASSLKGRATGANVLTF.